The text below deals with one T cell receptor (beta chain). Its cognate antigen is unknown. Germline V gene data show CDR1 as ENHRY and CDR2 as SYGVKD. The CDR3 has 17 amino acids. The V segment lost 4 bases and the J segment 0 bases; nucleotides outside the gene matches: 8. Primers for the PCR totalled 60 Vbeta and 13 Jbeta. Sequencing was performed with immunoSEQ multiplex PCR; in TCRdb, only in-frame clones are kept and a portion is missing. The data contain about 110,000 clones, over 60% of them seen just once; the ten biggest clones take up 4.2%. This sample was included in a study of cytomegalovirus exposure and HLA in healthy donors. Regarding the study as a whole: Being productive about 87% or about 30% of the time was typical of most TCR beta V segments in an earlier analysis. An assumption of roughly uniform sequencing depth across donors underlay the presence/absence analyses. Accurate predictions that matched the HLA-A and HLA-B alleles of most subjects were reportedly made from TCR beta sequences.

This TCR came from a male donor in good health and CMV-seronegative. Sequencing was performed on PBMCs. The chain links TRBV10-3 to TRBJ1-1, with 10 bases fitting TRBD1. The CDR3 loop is CAISGRGDRGMNTEAFF. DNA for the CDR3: TGTGCCATCAGTGGGAGGGGGGACAGGGGCATGAACACTGAAGCTTTCTTT.